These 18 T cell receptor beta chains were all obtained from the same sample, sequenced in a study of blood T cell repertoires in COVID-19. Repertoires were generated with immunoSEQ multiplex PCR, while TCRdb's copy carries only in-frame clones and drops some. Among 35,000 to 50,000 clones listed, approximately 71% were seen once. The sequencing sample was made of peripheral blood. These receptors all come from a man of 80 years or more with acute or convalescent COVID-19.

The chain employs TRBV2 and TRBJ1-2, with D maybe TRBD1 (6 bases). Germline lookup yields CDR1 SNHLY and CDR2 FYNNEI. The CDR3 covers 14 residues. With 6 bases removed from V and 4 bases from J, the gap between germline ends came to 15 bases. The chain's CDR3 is CASRRTGQPYGYTF. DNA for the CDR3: TGTGCCAGCAGACGTACGGGACAACCCTATGGCTACACCTTC.

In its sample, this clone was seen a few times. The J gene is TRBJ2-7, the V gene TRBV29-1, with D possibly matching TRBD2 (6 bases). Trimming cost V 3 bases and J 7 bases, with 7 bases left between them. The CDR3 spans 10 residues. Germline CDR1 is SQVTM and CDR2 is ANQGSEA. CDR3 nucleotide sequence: TGCAGCGTTGAGGAGGGTGAGCAGTACTTC. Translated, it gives CSVEEGEQYF.

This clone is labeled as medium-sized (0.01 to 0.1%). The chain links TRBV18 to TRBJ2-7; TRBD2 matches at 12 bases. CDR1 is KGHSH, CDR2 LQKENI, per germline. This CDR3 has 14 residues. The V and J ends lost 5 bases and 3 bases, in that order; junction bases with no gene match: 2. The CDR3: CASSWGLAGYEQYF. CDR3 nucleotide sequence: TGTGCCAGCTCATGGGGACTAGCGGGCTACGAGCAGTACTTC.

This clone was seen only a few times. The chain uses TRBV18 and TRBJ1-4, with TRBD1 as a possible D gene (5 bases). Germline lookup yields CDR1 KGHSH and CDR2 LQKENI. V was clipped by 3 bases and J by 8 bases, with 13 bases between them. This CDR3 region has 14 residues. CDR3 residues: CASSPGEGREKLFF. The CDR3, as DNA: TGTGCCAGCTCACCCGGGGAGGGACGGGAAAAACTGTTTTTT.

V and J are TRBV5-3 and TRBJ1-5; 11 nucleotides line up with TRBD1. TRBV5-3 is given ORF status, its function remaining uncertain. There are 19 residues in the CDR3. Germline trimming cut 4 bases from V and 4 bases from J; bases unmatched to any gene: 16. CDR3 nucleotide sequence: TGTGCCAGAAGCCTGGGGAGGTCGGACAGGGGGCGACGGAATCAGCCCCAGCATTTT. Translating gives CARSLGRSDRGRRNQPQHF.

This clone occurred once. Here the CDR3 reads CASSKGQGGSGNTIYF. CDR3 coding DNA: TGTGCCAGCTCAAAGGGACAGGGAGGTTCTGGAAACACCATATATTTT. The chain couples TRBV18 to TRBJ1-3, with 9 bases that match TRBD1. Germline lookup yields CDR1 KGHSH and CDR2 LQKENI. J was trimmed by 1 base and V by 5 bases; bases with no gene match: 6. CDR3 length: 16 residues.

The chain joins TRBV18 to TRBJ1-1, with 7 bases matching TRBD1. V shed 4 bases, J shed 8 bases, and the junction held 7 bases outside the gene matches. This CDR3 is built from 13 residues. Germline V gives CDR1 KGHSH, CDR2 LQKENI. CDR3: CASSLSEQGEAFF. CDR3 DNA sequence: TGTGCCAGCTCACTATCAGAACAGGGGGAAGCTTTCTTT.

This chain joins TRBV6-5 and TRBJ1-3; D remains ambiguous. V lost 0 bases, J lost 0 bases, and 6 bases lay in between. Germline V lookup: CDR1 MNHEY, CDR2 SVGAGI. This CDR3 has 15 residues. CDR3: CASSYSSPSGNTIYF. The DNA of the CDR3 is TGTGCCAGCAGTTACTCTTCTCCCTCTGGAAACACCATATATTTT.

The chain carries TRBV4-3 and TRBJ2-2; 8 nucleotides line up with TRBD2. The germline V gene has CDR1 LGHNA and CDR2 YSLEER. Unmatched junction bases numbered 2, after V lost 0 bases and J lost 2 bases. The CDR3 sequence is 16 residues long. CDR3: CASSQEVAGNTGELFF. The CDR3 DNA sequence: TGCGCCAGCAGCCAAGAAGTAGCGGGAAACACCGGGGAGCTGTTTTTT.

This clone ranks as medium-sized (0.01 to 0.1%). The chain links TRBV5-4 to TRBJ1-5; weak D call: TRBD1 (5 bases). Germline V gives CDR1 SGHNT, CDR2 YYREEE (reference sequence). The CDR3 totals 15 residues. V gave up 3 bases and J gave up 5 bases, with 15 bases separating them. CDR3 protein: CASSYDPGGDQPQHF. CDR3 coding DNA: TGTGCCAGCAGCTACGACCCGGGAGGGGATCAGCCCCAGCATTTT.

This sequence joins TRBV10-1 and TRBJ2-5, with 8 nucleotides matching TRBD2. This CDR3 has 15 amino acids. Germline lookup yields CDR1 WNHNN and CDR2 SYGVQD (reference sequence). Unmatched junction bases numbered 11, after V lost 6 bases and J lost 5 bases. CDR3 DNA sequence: TGCGCCAGCAGCCCAGGTGCGGGAGGTATGGAGACCCAGTACTTC. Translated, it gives CASSPGAGGMETQYF.

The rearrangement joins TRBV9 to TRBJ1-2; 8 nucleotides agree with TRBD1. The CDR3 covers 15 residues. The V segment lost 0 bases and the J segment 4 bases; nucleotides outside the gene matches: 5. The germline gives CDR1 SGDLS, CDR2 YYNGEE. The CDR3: CASSVGTGSGYGYTF. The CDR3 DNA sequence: TGTGCCAGCAGCGTAGGGACAGGGAGCGGCTATGGCTACACCTTC.

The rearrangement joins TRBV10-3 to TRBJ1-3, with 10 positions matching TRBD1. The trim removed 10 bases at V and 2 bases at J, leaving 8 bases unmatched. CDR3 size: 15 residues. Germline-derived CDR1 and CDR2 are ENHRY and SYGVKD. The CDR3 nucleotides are TGTGCCACCAACCCGACAGGGGGCACTGGAAACACCATATATTTT. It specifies CATNPTGGTGNTIYF.

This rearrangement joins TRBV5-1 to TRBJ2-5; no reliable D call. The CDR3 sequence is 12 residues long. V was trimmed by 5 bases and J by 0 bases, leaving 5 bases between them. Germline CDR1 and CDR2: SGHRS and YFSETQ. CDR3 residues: CASSPDQETQYF. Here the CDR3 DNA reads TGCGCCAGCAGTCCTGACCAAGAGACCCAGTACTTC. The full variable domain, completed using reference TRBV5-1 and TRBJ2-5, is KAGVTQTPRYLIKTRGQQVTLSCSPISGHRSVSWYQQTPGQGLQFLFEYFSETQRNKGNFPGRFSGRQFSNSRSEMNVSTLELGDSALYLCASSPDQETQYFGPGTRLLVL.

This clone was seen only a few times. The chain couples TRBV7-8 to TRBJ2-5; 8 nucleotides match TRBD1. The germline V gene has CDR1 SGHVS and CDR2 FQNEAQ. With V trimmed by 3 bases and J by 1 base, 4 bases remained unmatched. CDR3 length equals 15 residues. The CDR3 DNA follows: TGTGCCAGCAGCTTGGACAGGGCAGGCCAAGAGACCCAGTACTTC. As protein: CASSLDRAGQETQYF.

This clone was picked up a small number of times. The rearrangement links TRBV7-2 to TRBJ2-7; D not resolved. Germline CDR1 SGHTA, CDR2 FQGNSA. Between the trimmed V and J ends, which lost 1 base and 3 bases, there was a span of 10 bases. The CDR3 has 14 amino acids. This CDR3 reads CASSLGPASYEQYF. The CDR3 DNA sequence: TGTGCCAGCAGCTTAGGTCCGGCTAGCTACGAGCAGTACTTC.

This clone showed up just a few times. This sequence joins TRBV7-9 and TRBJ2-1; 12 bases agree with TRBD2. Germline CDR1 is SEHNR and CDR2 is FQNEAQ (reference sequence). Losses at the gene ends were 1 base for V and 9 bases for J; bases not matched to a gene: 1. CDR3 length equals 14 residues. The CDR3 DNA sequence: TGTGCCAGCAGCTTAGGGACTAGCGGGGTTGAGCAGTTCTTC. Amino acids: CASSLGTSGVEQFF.

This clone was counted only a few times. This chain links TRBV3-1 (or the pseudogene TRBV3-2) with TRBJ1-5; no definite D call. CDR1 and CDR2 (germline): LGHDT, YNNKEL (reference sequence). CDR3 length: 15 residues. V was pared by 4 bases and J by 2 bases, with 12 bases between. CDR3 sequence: CASSLSPDGNQPQHF. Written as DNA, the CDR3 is TGTGCCAGCAGCCTTAGCCCCGATGGCAATCAGCCCCAGCATTTT.